The 23 T cell receptor beta chains presented below share a single source sample, sequenced in a study of cytomegalovirus exposure and HLA in healthy donors. In the PCR, 60 Vbeta and 13 Jbeta primers were used. The protocol was immunoSEQ multiplex PCR, while the TCRdb copy is restricted to in-frame clones and leaves out a portion. The sample contains 65,000 to 95,000 clones, approximately 80% of which appear only once. Material: PBMCs. The receptors originated from a human donor in good health.

The chain has TRBV5-4 and TRBJ2-2; no clear D. V lost 0 bases and J lost 0, with 6 bases in between. Germline values: CDR1 SGHNT, CDR2 YYREEE (reference sequence). This CDR3 is built from 15 residues. CDR3 sequence: CASSLGSSNTGELFF. In DNA form, the CDR3 reads TGTGCCAGCAGCTTGGGGAGCTCGAACACCGGGGAGCTGTTTTTT.

Remarks on this clone: The germline gene is not matched at one end of the junction; a read error may be the cause. This sequence joins TRBV29-1 and TRBJ1-2, with D hard to call. Germline CDR1 SQVTM, CDR2 ANQGSEA. This CDR3 region has 13 residues. CDR3 sequence: CSVEHGMKDGYPF. The CDR3, as DNA: TGCAGCGTTGAACACGGGATGAAGGATGGCTACCCCTTC.

This clone was observed a handful of times. The rearrangement links TRBV19 to TRBJ1-5; D is unclear. Trimming stripped 2 bases from V and 2 bases from J, with 13 bases between. Germline V CDR1 and CDR2: LNHDA, SQIVND (reference sequence). CDR3 length equals 16 residues. CDR3 DNA sequence: TGTGCCAGTAGTATACCCGCCGGAGGAGGCAATCAGCCCCAGCATTTT. Its translation: CASSIPAGGGNQPQHF.

The V and J genes are TRBV5-4 and TRBJ2-7; possible D gene TRBD1, 5 bases. Germline assignment: CDR1 SGHNT and CDR2 YYREEE (reference sequence). V was clipped by 4 bases and J by 4 bases, with 21 bases between them. This CDR3 is 16 amino acids long. CDR3 residues: CASSPAKGLRRYEQYF. In DNA, the CDR3 is TGTGCCAGCAGCCCAGCGAAGGGGCTCCGGAGATACGAGCAGTACTTC. The full variable domain, in which reference TRBV5-4 and TRBJ2-7 provide the parts outside the CDR3, is ETGVTQSPTHLIKTRGQQVTLRCSSQSGHNTVSWYQQALGQGPQFIFQYYREEENGRGNFPPRFSGLQFPNYSSELNVNALELDDSALYLCASSPAKGLRRYEQYFGPGTRLTVT.

The CDR3 nucleotides are TGTGCCAGCAGTGAGATTACTAGCGGTACCTACGAGCAGTACTTC. Translated, it gives CASSEITSGTYEQYF. The chain links TRBV2 to TRBJ2-7; the match to TRBD2 covers 8 bases. The CDR3 consists of 15 residues. Per the germline V gene, CDR1 is SNHLY and CDR2 is FYNNEI. J lost 2 bases, V lost 3 bases, and 6 bases had no gene match. The full variable domain, in which reference TRBV2 and TRBJ2-7 provide the parts outside the CDR3, is EPEVTQTPSHQVTQMGQEVILRCVPISNHLYFYWYRQILGQKVEFLVSFYNNEISEKSEIFDDQFSVERPDGSNFTLKIRSTKLEDSAMYFCASSEITSGTYEQYFGPGTRLTVT.

The table lists this clone with a count of one. The rearrangement links TRBV2 to TRBJ2-7; D gene ambiguous. The CDR3 runs to 11 residues. Germline V gene lookup returns CDR1 SNHLY and CDR2 FYNNEI. V lost 4 bases, J lost 6 bases, and 7 bases lay in between. The CDR3 bases are TGTGCCAGCAGTGGACACCGCGAGCAGTACTTC. Residues: CASSGHREQYF.

Here the CDR3 DNA reads TGTGCCAGCAGCTTTACAGACCAGTATGGCTACACCTTC. Translating gives CASSFTDQYGYTF. The chain joins TRBV5-6 to TRBJ1-2; D remains ambiguous. Germline assignment: CDR1 SGHDT and CDR2 YYEEEE. This CDR3 is built from 13 residues. Deletions cut 2 bases from V and 5 bases from J, with 10 bases between.

CDR3 amino acids: CASSLSGIEETQYF. The CDR3 bases are TGTGCCAGCAGCTTATCGGGTATCGAGGAGACCCAGTACTTC. This chain joins TRBV7-2 and TRBJ2-5; D gene ambiguous. Trimming removed 2 bases at V and 5 bases at J, with 12 bases between. The germline CDR1 and CDR2 sequences are SGHTA and FQGNSA. The CDR3 runs to 14 residues.

This clone appeared a few times. The gene calls are TRBV25-1 and TRBJ2-3, with D maybe TRBD1 (5 bases). The length of the CDR3 is 13 residues. V gave up 4 bases and J gave up 4 bases, with 9 bases separating them. Per germline, CDR1 MGHDK and CDR2 SYGVNS. Here the CDR3 DNA reads TGTGCCAGCAGTGCGGCAGGGCCAGATACGCAGTATTTT. The encoded protein is CASSAAGPDTQYF.

The CDR3 sequence: CASSLRTSGGAQYF. The CDR3 DNA reads as TGCGCCAGCAGCTTAAGGACTAGCGGGGGGGCCCAGTACTTC. The chain links TRBV5-1 to TRBJ2-5; 15 bases agree with TRBD2. J gave up 9 bases and V 2 bases, and 2 bases lay outside the gene matches. Germline loops: CDR1 SGHRS, CDR2 YFSETQ. The length of the CDR3 is 14 residues.

The V and J genes are TRBV14 and TRBJ2-7; no clear D. This CDR3 has 16 residues. V lost 0 bases and J 6 bases, leaving 18 bases between the germline ends. Germline V gene sequence: CDR1 SGHDN, CDR2 FVKESK. CDR3 residues: CASSQDPGLNSREQYF. CDR3 nucleotide sequence: TGTGCCAGCAGCCAAGATCCTGGTTTGAATAGTCGCGAGCAGTACTTC.

As DNA, the CDR3 is TGCAGCGTTGTCGATTCAGGAACACAAGAGACCCAGTACTTC. Protein sequence: CSVVDSGTQETQYF. The V gene is TRBV29-1, the J gene TRBJ2-5; D is ambiguous. There are 14 residues in the CDR3. CDR1 and CDR2 from the germline V gene are SQVTM and ANQGSEA. Trimming stripped 4 bases from V and 2 bases from J, with 14 bases between.

The chain joins TRBV30 to TRBJ2-2, with TRBD2 as a possible D gene (5 bases). There are 15 residues in the CDR3. Germline V gene data show CDR1 as GTSNPN and CDR2 as SVGIG (reference sequence). V gave up 5 bases and J gave up 4 bases, with 17 bases separating them. The CDR3 DNA sequence: TGTGCCTGGGTCCCCCGGGGATTTCGCACCGGGGAGCTGTTTTTT. Amino acid sequence: CAWVPRGFRTGELFF.

V is TRBV15 and J is TRBJ1-2, with 8 bases that match TRBD1. The germline V gene has CDR1 LNHNV and CDR2 YYDKDF (reference sequence). J lost 5 bases, V lost 1 base, and 0 bases had no gene match. This CDR3 comprises 13 residues. CDR3 nucleotides: TGTGCCACCAGCAGAGGACAGGGGTATGGCTACACCTTC. Protein product: CATSRGQGYGYTF.

The rearrangement links TRBV29-1 to TRBJ2-5; TRBD2 matches at 13 bases. V trimming: 5 bases; J trimming: 7 bases; junction bases outside the gene matches: 7. The CDR3 runs 14 residues. Germline V gene sequence: CDR1 SQVTM, CDR2 ANQGSEA. CDR3 protein: CSVRTSGGQGTQYF. The CDR3 DNA sequence: TGCAGCGTTAGGACTAGCGGGGGCCAGGGGACCCAGTACTTC.

The chain couples TRBV5-1 to TRBJ2-7; 8 positions match TRBD1. Germline V gene lookup returns CDR1 SGHRS and CDR2 YFSETQ. The CDR3 loop spans 14 amino acids. V shed 4 bases, J shed 2 bases, and the junction held 5 bases outside the gene matches. The CDR3 loop is CASSPDRVTYEQYF. Written as DNA, the CDR3 is TGCGCCAGCAGCCCGGACAGGGTTACCTACGAGCAGTACTTC.

The V and J genes are TRBV30 and TRBJ1-2; possibly TRBD1 for D (6 bases). Germline V gives CDR1 GTSNPN, CDR2 SVGIG (reference sequence). Trimming cost V 3 bases and J 8 bases, with 13 bases left between them. The CDR3 totals 12 residues. The CDR3: CAWRRGGRGYTF. CDR3 in DNA: TGTGCCTGGAGAAGGGGGGGGAGGGGCTACACCTTC.

This clone appeared once. The rearrangement uses TRBV27 and TRBJ1-2; D not certain. The V and J ends lost 6 bases and 7 bases respectively, with 15 bases between them. CDR3 length equals 13 residues. Per germline, CDR1 MNHEY and CDR2 SMNVEV (reference sequence). This CDR3 is CASRLATGVGYTF. CDR3 bases: TGTGCCAGCAGGTTGGCGACGGGAGTTGGCTACACCTTC.

The chain carries TRBV6-5 and TRBJ2-3, with 11 bases identical to TRBD2. The germline gives CDR1 MNHEY, CDR2 SVGAGI. V dropped 6 bases and J dropped 1; count of bases not matched to a gene: 3. The CDR3 is 15 amino acids. The CDR3 nucleotides are TGTGCCAGCAGAACACTAGCGGGGGGCACAGATACGCAGTATTTT. Amino acids: CASRTLAGGTDTQYF.

The gene calls are TRBV6-6 and TRBJ2-2, with D unresolved. V shed 4 bases and J shed 7 bases, with 4 bases lying between them. The CDR3 runs to 11 residues. CDR1 is MNHNY and CDR2 is SVGAGI in the germline V gene (reference sequence). The CDR3 loop is CASSSIGELFF. The CDR3 DNA is TGTGCCAGCAGTTCCATCGGGGAGCTGTTTTTT.

The V gene is TRBV6-5, the J gene TRBJ1-5; 7 bases align to TRBD1. The CDR3 has 11 amino acids. J was trimmed by 14 bases and V by 9 bases; bases with no gene match: 10. Per germline, CDR1 MNHEY and CDR2 SVGAGI. The CDR3 bases are TGTGCCAGTGTAACCGGGACAGAGGAGCATTTT. Its translation is CASVTGTEEHF.

The chain employs TRBV7-9 and TRBJ1-2; weak D call: TRBD1 (6 bases). The CDR3 consists of 17 residues. Per germline, CDR1 SEHNR and CDR2 FQNEAQ (reference sequence). V lost 5 bases to trimming and J lost 8 bases, with 27 bases between them. This chain's CDR3 is CASSLTRDTVTRRGYTF. CDR3 DNA: TGTGCCAGCAGCCTGACCCGGGACACAGTCACCCGTCGGGGCTACACCTTC.

The gene calls are TRBV19 and TRBJ2-5, with 11 nucleotides matching TRBD2. With 10 bases clipped from V and 2 bases from J, the junction kept 6 bases outside the gene matches. The length of the CDR3 is 14 residues. Germline V lookup: CDR1 LNHDA, CDR2 SQIVND (reference sequence). Written as DNA, the CDR3 is TGTGCCACCAGACTAGCGGGGTATCAAGAGACCCAGTACTTC. Translated, it gives CATRLAGYQETQYF.